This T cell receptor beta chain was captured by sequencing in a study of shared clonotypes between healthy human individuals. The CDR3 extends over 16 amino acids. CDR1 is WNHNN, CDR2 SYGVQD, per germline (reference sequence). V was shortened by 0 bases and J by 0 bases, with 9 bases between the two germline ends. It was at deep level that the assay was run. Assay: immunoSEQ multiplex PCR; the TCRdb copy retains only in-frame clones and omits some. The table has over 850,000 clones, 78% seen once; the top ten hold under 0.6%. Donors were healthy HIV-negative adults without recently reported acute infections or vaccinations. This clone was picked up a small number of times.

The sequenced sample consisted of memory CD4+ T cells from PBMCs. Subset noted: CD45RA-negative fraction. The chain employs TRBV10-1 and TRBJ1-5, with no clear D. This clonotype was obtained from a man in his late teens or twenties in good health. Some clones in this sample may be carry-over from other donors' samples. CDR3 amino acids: CASSESRENSNQPQHF. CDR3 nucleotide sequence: TGCGCCAGCAGTGAGTCGAGGGAGAATAGCAATCAGCCCCAGCATTTT.